This is a list of T cell receptor beta chains from one sample in a study of cytomegalovirus exposure and HLA in healthy donors. The data were produced by immunoSEQ multiplex PCR, yet TCRdb's version contains in-frame clones alone and is incomplete. The table records 85,000 to 130,000 clones, about 75% of them present only once. The sample taken for sequencing was PBMCs. The receptors come from a woman aged 18-29 years in good health and CMV-seropositive. CDR3s include the opening cysteine and the closing phenylalanine or tryptophan. The order of the fields is clone size, J gene, D gene, V gene, CDR3 protein, CDR3 DNA. A D gene is named only where the DNA matches it firmly. Clone size is given for some rows only: seen once, a few or many times, or a class if the clone is expanded.

>-|TRBJ2-5|-|TRBV9
CASSVAGSGSTQYF
TGTGCCAGCAGCGTAGCCGGTTCTGGTTCGACCCAGTACTTC
>-|TRBJ2-5|TRBD2|TRBV7-6
CASSWGGGDYNLETQYF
TGTGCCAGCAGCTGGGGGGGTGGGGACTACAACTTGGAGACCCAGTACTTC
>-|TRBJ2-1|-|TRBV30
CAWSDRGGNEQFF
TGTGCCTGGAGCGACCGAGGGGGCAATGAGCAGTTCTTC
>many|TRBJ2-5|TRBD1|TRBV7-9
CASSFLDRGIQETQYF
TGTGCCAGCAGCTTCCTAGACAGGGGGATCCAAGAGACCCAGTACTTC
>-|TRBJ2-7|-|TRBV27
CASRTGSSYEQYF
TGTGCCAGCAGGACAGGAAGCTCCTACGAGCAGTACTTC
>-|TRBJ2-3|-|TRBV7-2
CASSLRLVPDTQYF
TGTGCCAGCAGCCTACGACTAGTACCAGATACGCAGTATTTT
>-|TRBJ2-7|TRBD2|TRBV19
CASSIRTSGAYEQYF
TGTGCCAGTAGTATACGGACTAGCGGGGCCTACGAGCAGTACTTC
>-|TRBJ2-7|-|TRBV15
CATSRELVAAYEQYF
TGTGCCACCAGCAGAGAGTTGGTAGCCGCCTACGAGCAGTACTTC
>-|TRBJ2-2|TRBD2|TRBV5-1
CASSLGLAGGPSISGELFF
TGCGCCAGCAGCCTCGGACTAGCGGGAGGCCCTTCAATCTCCGGGGAGCTGTTTTTT
>-|TRBJ2-4|-|TRBV30
CAWRQGRGRLAKNIQYF
TGTGCCTGGAGACAGGGACGAGGGCGCTTAGCCAAAAACATTCAGTACTTC
>-|TRBJ2-3|-|TRBV7-3
CASSLLPEAADTQYF
TGTGCCAGCAGCTTATTGCCGGAAGCGGCAGATACGCAGTATTTT
>-|TRBJ1-4|-|TRBV7-8
CASRRANEKLFF
TGTGCCAGCAGGAGGGCAAATGAAAAACTGTTTTTT
>-|TRBJ2-1|-|TRBV2
CASSVIAIRNNEQFF
TGTGCCAGCAGTGTTATAGCAATCCGGAACAATGAGCAGTTCTTC
>-|TRBJ2-7|TRBD2|TRBV5-1
CASRTSGRGEQYF
TGCGCCAGCAGAACTAGCGGGAGAGGCGAGCAGTACTTC
>-|TRBJ2-1|TRBD1|TRBV5-1
CASSPGTENEQFF
TGCGCCAGCAGCCCCGGGACAGAGAATGAGCAGTTCTTC
>few|TRBJ1-2|TRBD1|TRBV6-4
CASSDSPGQGAPDGYTF
TGTGCCAGCAGTGACTCACCGGGACAGGGGGCTCCGGATGGCTACACCTTC
>-|TRBJ1-1|-|TRBV4-3
CASSHSTTGSTEAFF
TGCGCCAGCAGCCACTCTACTACGGGGAGCACTGAAGCTTTCTTT
>once|TRBJ2-3|-|TRBV6-1
CASSVRWRPPSTDTQYF
TGTGCCAGCAGTGTCCGCTGGCGGCCCCCTAGCACAGATACGCAGTATTTT
>-|TRBJ1-2|-|TRBV27
CASLKNGRQSYGYTF
TGTGCCAGCCTTAAAAACGGCAGGCAGAGCTATGGCTACACCTTC
>-|TRBJ2-5|-|TRBV5-1
CASSSQETQYF
TGCGCCAGCAGCTCTCAAGAGACCCAGTACTTC
>-|TRBJ1-2|TRBD1|TRBV19
CASGDREKGYTF
TGTGCCAGCGGGGACAGGGAGAAAGGCTACACCTTC
>-|TRBJ1-2|-|TRBV11-2
CASSPRTGIYGYTF
TGTGCCAGCAGCCCCCGGACTGGGATCTATGGCTACACCTTC
>-|TRBJ1-2|TRBD1|TRBV6-1
CASSEARTGQGGYTF
TGTGCCAGCAGTGAAGCGAGGACAGGCCAGGGGGGCTACACCTTC